The present entry profiles one TCR beta chain with its context. The antigen remains undetermined. Method: immunoSEQ multiplex PCR; TCRdb's copy keeps in-frame clones and lacks some. The table lists 120,000 or so clones, 88% of them singletons. The sample belongs to a study of T cell responses to AZD1222 COVID-19 vaccine. About the study: Investigators merged groups given second doses at roughly 4 or roughly 12 weeks. Study-wide results and limits: Nearly half of unique spike-specific TCRs reportedly avoided B.1.351 and B.1.1.7 mutated regions. Rises in breadth and depth of Spike-specific TCRs came after two AZD1222 doses. Mapped onto spike, vaccine-associated CD4 TCRs spanned it and were dominant at 160-218 and 743-854.

Germline CDR1 and CDR2: SGHRS and YFSETQ. V gave up 4 bases and J gave up 0 bases, with 7 bases separating them. This CDR3 contains 13 residues. This sequence was found in an adult in good health. The rearrangement joins TRBV5-1 to TRBJ1-1; possible D gene TRBD1, 6 bases. This material consisted of peripheral blood, taken on day 0 of AZD1222 vaccination. The CDR3 DNA reads TGCGCCAGCAGCCGGGACATGAACACTGAAGCTTTCTTT. As protein: CASSRDMNTEAFF.